Listed here are 22 T cell receptor beta chains from one sample, sequenced in a study of CD8 T cells in Susac syndrome. Random hexamers served to reverse transcribe roughly 0.5 to 1 ug RNA. TCRdb re-analysed the immunoSEQ multiplex PCR reads in MiXCR, keeping a single row per CDR3 protein. Of about 130,000 distinct CDR3 sequences in the sample, approximately 95% are singletons; the top ten hold about 0.18%. The sequencing input was CD8+ T cells from PBMCs. These receptors were collected from a human donor with Susac syndrome.

This clonotype occurred a few times. V usage is TRBV29-1 and J usage is TRBJ2-7; 10 bases map to TRBD1. The CDR3 runs to 16 residues. The V segment lost 0 bases and the J segment 3 bases; nucleotides outside the gene matches: 8. The germline V gene has CDR1 SQVTM and CDR2 ANQGSEA. The CDR3 DNA is TGCAGCGTTGAAGATCTGTCGGACAGGGGGGACTACGAGCAGTACTTC. Translation: CSVEDLSDRGDYEQYF.

The V call is TRBV2, the J call TRBJ2-2, with 7 bases fitting TRBD1. The ends lost 4 bases at V and 6 bases at J; junction bases unmatched: 5. The germline V gene has CDR1 SNHLY and CDR2 FYNNEI. The CDR3 consists of 14 residues. The CDR3 region has the DNA TGTGCCAGCAGTGGACAGGGAACTCCCGGGGAGCTGTTTTTT. Amino acid sequence: CASSGQGTPGELFF.

The V gene is TRBV5-1, the J gene TRBJ1-1; TRBD1 matches at 7 bases. V dropped 1 base and J dropped 0; count of bases not matched to a gene: 3. The CDR3 extends over 15 amino acids. Looked up from germline, CDR1 is SGHRS and CDR2 is YFSETQ. CDR3 DNA: TGCGCCAGCAGCTTGCAGACAGGGTTGAACACTGAAGCTTTCTTT. It translates to CASSLQTGLNTEAFF.

The chain employs TRBV27 and TRBJ2-7, with D tentatively TRBD2 (5 bases). Germline assignment: CDR1 MNHEY and CDR2 SMNVEV (reference sequence). Trimming cost V 5 bases and J 2 bases, with 10 bases left between them. The CDR3 sequence is 13 residues long. CDR3 loop: CASSITGTYEQYF. The DNA for the CDR3 is TGTGCCAGCAGTATCACGGGAACCTACGAGCAGTACTTC.

Concerning this clonotype: The junction departs from the called germline gene at one end, perhaps through a read error. The V and J genes are TRBV5-6 and TRBJ1-1, with D possibly matching TRBD1 (6 bases). This CDR3 has 14 residues. Germline V gene data show CDR1 as SGHDT and CDR2 as YYEEEE. CDR3 nucleotides: TGTGCCAGCAGCTTGGGCATCAGGACAGCTGAGGCTTTCTTT. Encoded protein: CASSLGIRTAEAFF.

The CDR3 DNA reads TGTGCCAGCAGTTTACCGGGGGCGCGGGGTACTGAAGCTTTCTTT. Its translation is CASSLPGARGTEAFF. This chain links TRBV27 with TRBJ1-1, with TRBD1 as a possible D gene (6 bases). CDR1 and CDR2 from the germline V gene are MNHEY and SMNVEV (reference sequence). The CDR3 is 15 amino acids. V lost 2 bases, J lost 5 bases, and 15 bases lay in between.

The chain combines TRBV7-9 with TRBJ2-5, with 7 bases matching TRBD2. Germline CDR1 reads SEHNR; CDR2 reads FQNEAQ (reference sequence). This CDR3 comprises 15 residues. Germline trimming cut 5 bases from V and 5 bases from J; bases unmatched to any gene: 11. CDR3 sequence reads: CASSPPTSPGETQYF. The DNA for the CDR3 is TGTGCCAGCAGCCCCCCGACTAGCCCCGGGGAGACCCAGTACTTC.

The DNA for the CDR3 is TGCGCCAGCAGTCCGACAGGTTTGGACAAGAACACTGAAGCTTTCTTT. Protein: CASSPTGLDKNTEAFF. The gene calls are TRBV5-1 and TRBJ1-1, with D tentatively TRBD1 (6 bases). The CDR3 spans 16 residues. The V end was cut by 5 bases, the J end by 1 base, with 18 bases between. Germline V gene sequence: CDR1 SGHRS, CDR2 YFSETQ.

The genes are TRBV7-9 and TRBJ2-7; possibly TRBD1 for D (6 bases). CDR1 and CDR2 (germline): SEHNR, FQNEAQ (reference sequence). CDR3 length: 15 residues. V lost 5 bases to trimming and J lost 2 bases, with 16 bases between them. CDR3 DNA: TGTGCCAGCAGCCGACAGGAGTCCTCTGCCTACGAGCAGTACTTC. It is translated as CASSRQESSAYEQYF.

The chain is built from TRBV12-3 or TRBV12-4 and TRBJ1-1, with D maybe TRBD1 (6 bases). Trimming pared 1 base from V and 5 bases from J, leaving 11 bases between. CDR3 length: 14 amino acids. The CDR3 loop reads CASSLGGGGTEAFF. CDR3 nucleotides: TGTGCCAGCAGTTTAGGAGGGGGTGGGACTGAAGCTTTCTTT.

The chain recombines TRBV7-8 with TRBJ1-1; D unclear. This CDR3 has 13 residues. Looked up from germline, CDR1 is SGHVS and CDR2 is FQNEAQ. Trimming took off 1 base at V and 1 base at J, with 4 bases between the two ends. The CDR3 region is CASSLDANTEAFF. In DNA, the CDR3 is TGTGCCAGCAGCTTAGACGCGAACACTGAAGCTTTCTTT.

The chain employs TRBV4-2 and TRBJ1-1; unclear D gene. The CDR3 sequence is 12 residues long. The V end was cut by 0 bases, the J end by 7 bases, with 6 bases between. Germline CDR1 reads LGHNA; CDR2 reads YNFKEQ. CDR3 coding DNA: TGTGCCAGCAGCCAAGATAGGGATGAAGCTTTCTTT. This codes for CASSQDRDEAFF.

The V and J genes are TRBV5-1 and TRBJ1-1; D call uncertain. In germline, CDR1 is SGHRS, CDR2 YFSETQ. The CDR3 sequence is 14 residues long. V lost 7 bases and J 1 base, leaving 14 bases between the germline ends. CDR3 coding DNA: TGCGCCAGCTCGCATGGAGACGAGAACACTGAAGCTTTCTTT. Translation: CASSHGDENTEAFF.

This clonotype appeared a single time. This sequence joins TRBV29-1 and TRBJ1-1; no definite D call. The CDR3 covers 10 residues. Germline loops: CDR1 SQVTM, CDR2 ANQGSEA. Trimming stripped 5 bases from V and 8 bases from J, with 9 bases between. In nucleotides, the CDR3 is TGCAGCGTTTCTCCGGGAGAAGCTTTCTTT. Translated: CSVSPGEAFF.

J is TRBJ2-7 and V is TRBV20-1; D is perhaps TRBD2 (6 bases). From germline, CDR1 is DFQATT and CDR2 SNEGSKA (reference sequence). V lost 1 base to trimming and J lost 3 bases, with 10 bases between them. This CDR3 is built from 13 residues. Written as DNA, the CDR3 is TGCAGTGCTAGAGGGACTAAAGACTACGAGCAGTACTTC. This sequence encodes CSARGTKDYEQYF.

DNA for the CDR3: TGTGCCAGCGGGATCGACAGGGTGCTAGGGGGCTACACCTTC. Residues: CASGIDRVLGGYTF. The chain joins TRBV12-3 or TRBV12-4 to TRBJ1-2; 7 nucleotides line up with TRBD1. V gave up 8 bases and J gave up 8 bases; unmatched junction bases: 14. The CDR3 runs 14 residues.

V gene TRBV18 combines with J gene TRBJ2-7; tentatively, D is TRBD2 (5 bases). The CDR3 runs to 14 residues. The germline CDR1 and CDR2 sequences are KGHSH and LQKENI. V shed 4 bases and J shed 4 bases, with 14 bases lying between them. The CDR3 region has the DNA TGTGCCAGCTCACAGTCGGGCCCGGGGTACGAGCAGTACTTC. Protein: CASSQSGPGYEQYF.

This clonotype was detected once. V usage is TRBV15 and J usage is TRBJ2-1, with TRBD2 as a possible D gene (6 bases). The V end lost 5 bases, the J end lost 9 bases, and 14 bases lay between the germline ends. From germline, CDR1 is LNHNV and CDR2 YYDKDF (reference sequence). The CDR3 spans 13 residues. The CDR3 bases are TGTGCCACCAGCGGGAGGAGTCAGGTTGAGCAGTTCTTC. This codes for CATSGRSQVEQFF. The full variable domain, its missing parts supplied by reference TRBV15 and TRBJ2-1, is DAMVIQNPRYQVTQFGKPVTLSCSQTLNHNVMYWYQQKSSQAPKLLFHYYDKDFNNEADTPDNFQSRRPNTSFCFLDIRSPGLGDTAMYLCATSGRSQVEQFFGPGTRLTVL.

The chain combines TRBV14 with TRBJ2-1; tentatively, D is TRBD1 or TRBD2 (5 bases each). This CDR3 contains 17 residues. V lost 0 bases, J lost 5 bases, and 17 bases lay in between. Germline loops: CDR1 SGHDN, CDR2 FVKESK. DNA for the CDR3: TGTGCCAGCAGCCAAGATATTGGGACGATTGGGGACAATGAGCAGTTCTTC. Its protein product is CASSQDIGTIGDNEQFF.

J is TRBJ2-6 and V is TRBV27; 12 bases align to TRBD2. V trimming: 10 bases; J trimming: 1 base; junction bases outside the gene matches: 17. The CDR3 extends over 20 amino acids. CDR1 and CDR2 (germline): MNHEY, SMNVEV (reference sequence). The chain's CDR3 is CATRAASPSGRVSGANVLTF. CDR3 bases: TGTGCCACCCGAGCGGCATCCCCTAGCGGGAGGGTGTCTGGGGCCAACGTCCTGACTTTC.

The chain employs TRBV13 and TRBJ1-2; D possibly corresponds to TRBD1 (6 bases). The CDR3 runs to 12 residues. The germline V and J ends were trimmed by 6 bases and 6 bases, with 11 bases remaining between them. Germline V gene data show CDR1 as PRHDT and CDR2 as FYEKMQ (reference sequence). CDR3 bases: TGTGCCAGCAGTCAGACAGGCGATGGCTACACCTTC. As protein: CASSQTGDGYTF.

The V gene is TRBV4-1, the J gene TRBJ2-5; D is unclear. V was shortened by 0 bases and J by 8 bases, with 4 bases between the two germline ends. The CDR3 runs 11 residues. Per the germline V gene, CDR1 is MGHRA and CDR2 is YSYEKL. The chain's CDR3 is CASSQEATQYF. The CDR3 DNA is TGCGCCAGCAGCCAAGAGGCAACCCAGTACTTC.